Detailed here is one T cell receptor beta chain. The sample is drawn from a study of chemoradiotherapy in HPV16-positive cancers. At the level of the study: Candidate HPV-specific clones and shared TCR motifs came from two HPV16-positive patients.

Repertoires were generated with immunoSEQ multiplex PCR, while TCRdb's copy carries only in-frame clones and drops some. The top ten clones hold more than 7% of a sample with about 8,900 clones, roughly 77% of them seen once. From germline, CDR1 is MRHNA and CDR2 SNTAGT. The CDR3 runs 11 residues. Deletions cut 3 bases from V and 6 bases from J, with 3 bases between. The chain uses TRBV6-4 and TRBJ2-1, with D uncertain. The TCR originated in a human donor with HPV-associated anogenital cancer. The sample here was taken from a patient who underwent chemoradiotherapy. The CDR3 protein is CASSEGNEQFF. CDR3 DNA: TGTGCCAGCAGTGAGGGCAATGAGCAGTTCTTC.